This is a list of T cell receptor beta chains from one sample in a study of blood T cell repertoires in COVID-19. Some clones are missing from TCRdb's copy, which holds only in-frame ones; the method was immunoSEQ multiplex PCR. The data contain approximately 49,000 clones, 84% of them singletons. The sequencing sample was made of peripheral blood. The origin of the receptors is a man aged 50-60 years with acute or convalescent COVID-19. CDR3s include the opening cysteine and the closing phenylalanine or tryptophan. Each record gives: V gene, clone size, J gene, CDR3 length, D gene, CDR3 protein, CDR3 DNA. The D gene is left open where the match is weak. The size field is filled for only some rows; it gives once, few, many or a size class.

TRBV5-1	-	TRBJ2-5	14	-	CASSSQAGQETQYF	TGCGCCAGCAGCTCCCAGGCAGGCCAAGAGACCCAGTACTTC
TRBV18	-	TRBJ2-1	15	-	CASSPNRPRDNEQFF	TGTGCCAGCTCACCTAACCGCCCCAGGGACAATGAGCAGTTCTTC
TRBV3-1/TRBV3-2	-	TRBJ1-6	13	-	CASSQDGLSPLHF	TGTGCCAGCAGCCAAGATGGCCTTTCACCCCTCCACTTT
TRBV23-1	-	TRBJ1-2	15	TRBD1	CASSPHPGTGDGYTF	TGCGCCAGCAGTCCTCATCCCGGGACAGGGGATGGCTACACCTTC
TRBV5-1	once	TRBJ2-1	16	TRBD1	CASSFRRDRTQYEQFF	TGCGCCAGCAGCTTTAGGCGGGACAGGACCCAGTATGAGCAGTTCTTC
TRBV5-8	-	TRBJ2-2	10	-	CATYTGELFF	TGTGCCACGTACACCGGGGAGCTGTTTTTT
TRBV28	-	TRBJ1-4	14	-	CASSLRQFPEKLFF	TGTGCCAGCAGTTTAAGACAGTTTCCTGAAAAACTGTTTTTT
TRBV3-1/TRBV3-2	few	TRBJ1-6	14	-	CASSPLAGNSPLHF	TGTGCCAGCAGCCCCCTCGCCGGGAATTCACCCCTCCACTTT
TRBV2	-	TRBJ1-6	14	-	CASIGAGAGSPLHF	TGTGCCAGCATTGGGGCAGGGGCAGGTTCACCCCTCCACTTT
TRBV29-1	-	TRBJ2-2	16	TRBD1	CSVEWDRIANTGELFF	TGCAGCGTTGAGTGGGACAGGATAGCGAACACCGGGGAGCTGTTTTTT
TRBV15	few	TRBJ1-1	15	TRBD1	CATRMTGTLNTEAFF	TGTGCCACCAGGATGACAGGGACTTTGAACACTGAAGCTTTCTTT
TRBV6-5	-	TRBJ2-7	15	-	CASSRTAIRTYEQYF	TGTGCCAGCAGTCGTACGGCCATCAGGACCTACGAGCAGTACTTC
TRBV10-3	-	TRBJ1-3	15	-	CAIRADLSSGNTIYF	TGTGCCATCAGGGCGGATCTTAGCTCTGGAAACACCATATATTTT
TRBV12-3/TRBV12-4	-	TRBJ1-1	13	-	CASSLTGRTEAFF	TGTGCCAGCAGCCTCACAGGGCGCACTGAAGCTTTCTTT
TRBV25-1	-	TRBJ1-2	13	-	CASSEQGNYGYTF	TGTGCCAGCAGTGAACAGGGGAACTATGGCTACACCTTC
TRBV3-1/TRBV3-2	few	TRBJ2-2	13	-	CASSQVPSGELFF	TGTGCCAGCAGCCAAGTACCCAGCGGGGAGCTGTTTTTT
TRBV7-6	-	TRBJ2-5	15	TRBD1	CASSSQPGGSETQYF	TGTGCCAGCAGCTCACAACCAGGGGGCTCGGAGACCCAGTACTTC
TRBV27	-	TRBJ2-1	15	TRBD2	CASRWPSGKGNEQFF	TGTGCCAGCAGATGGCCTAGCGGGAAGGGTAATGAGCAGTTCTTC
TRBV9	-	TRBJ2-3	13	-	CASSARPTDTQYF	TGTGCCAGCAGCGCCAGGCCCACAGATACGCAGTATTTT
TRBV24-1	-	TRBJ1-5	15	TRBD1	CATSDRQGDHQPQHF	TGTGCCACCAGTGATAGACAGGGAGATCATCAGCCCCAGCATTTT
TRBV5-8	-	TRBJ2-7	14	-	CASSLVGVTYEQYF	TGTGCCAGCAGCTTGGTTGGAGTTACCTACGAGCAGTACTTC
TRBV18	-	TRBJ1-3	19	-	CASSPRMVVDRHSGNTIYF	TGTGCCAGCTCACCACGAATGGTGGTAGACCGACACTCTGGAAACACCATATATTTT
TRBV10-1	-	TRBJ1-1	15	-	CASSENIGQNTEAFF	TGCGCCAGCAGTGAGAATATCGGACAAAACACTGAAGCTTTCTTT
TRBV19	-	TRBJ2-1	15	TRBD2	CASSIGTSVYNEQFF	TGTGCCAGTAGTATAGGGACTAGCGTTTACAATGAGCAGTTCTTC
TRBV5-1	-	TRBJ2-5	14	-	CASSWGDRQETQYF	TGCGCCAGCAGCTGGGGGGACCGACAAGAGACCCAGTACTTC
TRBV5-5	-	TRBJ1-2	16	-	CASSLAEEGGVYGYTF	TGTGCCAGCAGCTTGGCGGAAGAAGGGGGTGTCTATGGCTACACCTTC
TRBV2	-	TRBJ1-1	15	TRBD1	CASSENKGQTTEAFF	TGTGCCAGCAGTGAAAATAAGGGACAGACCACTGAAGCTTTCTTT
TRBV6-5	-	TRBJ2-7	14	-	CASSYSAAPYEQYF	TGTGCCAGCAGTTACTCTGCAGCGCCCTACGAGCAGTACTTC
TRBV5-1	-	TRBJ1-1	13	-	CASSEGPNTEAFF	TGCGCCAGCAGCGAGGGCCCGAACACTGAAGCTTTCTTT
TRBV6-6	-	TRBJ2-7	11	-	CASSLFFEQYF	TGTGCCAGCAGTTTGTTCTTCGAGCAGTACTTC
TRBV9	-	TRBJ2-2	17	-	CASSPDASVISTGELFF	TGTGCCAGCAGCCCCGACGCTAGCGTAATATCTACCGGGGAGCTGTTTTTT
TRBV27	-	TRBJ2-7	14	TRBD2	CASSLDGRAGEQYF	TGTGCCAGCAGTTTAGACGGGAGGGCCGGGGAGCAGTACTTC
TRBV4-1	-	TRBJ1-2	13	-	CASSLDGDYGYTF	TGCGCCAGCAGCCTAGACGGAGACTATGGCTACACCTTC
TRBV10-2	-	TRBJ2-3	14	TRBD2	CASKASGGTDTQYF	TGCGCCAGCAAGGCTAGCGGGGGAACAGATACGCAGTATTTT
TRBV3-1/TRBV3-2	-	TRBJ2-7	15	TRBD1	CASSPTTGSSYEQYF	TGTGCCAGCAGCCCGACGACAGGGAGCTCCTACGAGCAGTACTTC
TRBV6-5	-	TRBJ1-2	13	-	CASSYSWRGGYTF	TGTGCCAGCAGTTACTCCTGGCGGGGTGGCTACACCTTC
TRBV7-8	-	TRBJ2-5	16	TRBD2	CASRPFLAGVSETQYF	TGTGCCAGCAGACCTTTCCTAGCGGGAGTGAGTGAGACCCAGTACTTC
TRBV5-1	-	TRBJ1-5	14	TRBD1	CASSHTGGSQPQHF	TGCGCCAGCAGTCACACAGGGGGGAGTCAGCCCCAGCATTTT
TRBV18	-	TRBJ1-2	14	-	CASSLTRDNDGYTF	TGTGCCAGCTCTCTAACCCGGGACAACGATGGCTACACCTTC